This entry concerns a single T cell receptor beta chain. CDR3 length: 14 residues. V gave up 8 bases and J gave up 0 bases, with 11 bases separating them. Germline V gene sequence: CDR1 ENHRY, CDR2 SYGVKD. This specimen belongs to a study of shared clonotypes between healthy human individuals. The naive CD8 subset, CD45RO-negative cells positively selected for CCR7, excluded terminally differentiated effector memory CD45RA+ cells. Measured with immunoSEQ multiplex PCR; TCRdb has only the in-frame clones, and not every one. The sample holds roughly 2.1 million clones, about 93% seen once. The chain carries TRBV10-3 and TRBJ1-5; D not certain. Sequencing was performed on naive CD8+ T cells from PBMCs. This sequence was found in a man younger than 30 in good health. Some clones in this sample may be carry-over from other donors' samples. CDR3 loop: CAIGSQNSNQPQHF. CDR3 nucleotides: TGTGCCATCGGGTCCCAGAATAGCAATCAGCCCCAGCATTTT.